The 20 T cell receptor beta chains reported below all come from one sample, sequenced in a study of CD4 T cells in relation to SARS-CoV-2 and coronaviruses. These receptors' targets are unknown. The unexposed donors gave CD4+ T cells in 2011-2018, prior to COVID-19. CD4+ T cells were isolated from the cells after around eleven days of culture. The protocol was immunoSEQ multiplex PCR, while the TCRdb copy is restricted to in-frame clones and leaves out a portion. In the table there are about 29,000 clones, roughly 72% of which are singletons. The sequencing sample was made of CD4+ T cells from PBMCs, cultured in vitro. Every receptor here comes from a human donor in good health.

The chain has TRBV7-2 and TRBJ1-2; D not resolved. CDR1 is SGHTA and CDR2 is FQGNSA in the germline V gene. V lost 4 bases to trimming and J lost 4 bases, with 13 bases between them. The CDR3 runs to 14 residues. CDR3 nucleotide sequence: TGTGCCAGCAGCTCTTGGTCCGGTAGCTATGGCTACACCTTC. Amino acids: CASSSWSGSYGYTF.

This clone has only a few counts. The chain links TRBV14 to TRBJ2-5; 7 bases line up with TRBD2. V gave up 1 base and J gave up 2 bases; unmatched junction bases: 4. The length of the CDR3 is 15 residues. The germline gives CDR1 SGHDN, CDR2 FVKESK. CDR3 DNA sequence: TGTGCCAGCAGCCAAGTAGCGGGTGTACAAGAGACCCAGTACTTC. It specifies CASSQVAGVQETQYF.

The chain carries TRBV13 and TRBJ2-1; 8 positions match TRBD1. The germline gives CDR1 PRHDT, CDR2 FYEKMQ (reference sequence). The trim removed 3 bases at V and 10 bases at J, leaving 8 bases unmatched. The CDR3 loop spans 14 amino acids. CDR3 DNA: TGTGCCAGCAGCTTTAGAACACAGGGGGTAGAGCAGTTCTTC. Its translation is CASSFRTQGVEQFF.

The chain uses TRBV2 and TRBJ1-2; 8 bases match TRBD1. The CDR3 loop spans 12 amino acids. With 3 bases clipped from V and 9 bases from J, the junction kept 3 bases outside the gene matches. Per the germline V gene, CDR1 is SNHLY and CDR2 is FYNNEI. The CDR3, as DNA: TGTGCCAGCAGTGACAGGGGGCCCCGCTACACCTTC. Residues: CASSDRGPRYTF.

The rearrangement joins TRBV4-1 to TRBJ2-5; D may match TRBD1 or TRBD2 (6 bases each). The CDR3 sequence is 13 residues long. Germline CDR1 reads MGHRA; CDR2 reads YSYEKL. V was pared by 2 bases and J by 5 bases, with 9 bases between. This CDR3 reads CASSQWRGETQYF. As DNA, the CDR3 is TGCGCCAGCAGCCAATGGAGGGGGGAGACCCAGTACTTC.

V and J are TRBV6-4 and TRBJ2-2; D possibly corresponds to TRBD1 (6 bases). Germline V gene lookup returns CDR1 MRHNA and CDR2 SNTAGT. This CDR3 has 14 amino acids. V lost 2 bases to trimming and J lost 4 bases, with 8 bases between them. The CDR3 loop is CASSDRQATGELFF. In DNA form, the CDR3 reads TGTGCCAGCAGTGACAGACAGGCCACCGGGGAGCTGTTTTTT.

For this clone: The junction departs from the called germline gene at one end, perhaps through a read error. Other DNA sequences in the same sample also yield this CDR3. The chain carries TRBV6-6 and TRBJ1-3; D not resolved. Per the germline V gene, CDR1 is MNHNY and CDR2 is SVGAGI (reference sequence). The CDR3 has 16 amino acids. CDR3 sequence reads: CASSRFDPSSGNTIYF. The CDR3 coding sequence is TGTGCCAGCAGTCGGTTTGACCCAAGCTCTGGAAATACCATATATTTT.

The rearrangement uses TRBV4-3 and TRBJ1-6; D not resolved. CDR1 is LGHNA, CDR2 YSLEER, per germline. The length of the CDR3 is 14 residues. With 0 bases removed from V and 10 bases from J, the gap between germline ends came to 10 bases. The CDR3 DNA follows: TGCGCCAGCAGCCAAGATTTACGGGAATCACCCCTCCACTTT. Translated, it gives CASSQDLRESPLHF.

V is TRBV29-1 and J is TRBJ1-5; possibly TRBD1 for D (5 bases). This CDR3 contains 12 residues. Trimming stripped 4 bases from V and 4 bases from J, with 8 bases between. Germline loops: CDR1 SQVTM, CDR2 ANQGSEA. The CDR3 sequence is CSVGGENQPQHF. CDR3 coding DNA: TGCAGCGTTGGGGGGGAGAATCAGCCCCAGCATTTT.

The chain carries TRBV4-3 and TRBJ2-7, with 11 bases aligning to TRBD2. Germline V gives CDR1 LGHNA, CDR2 YSLEER. The CDR3 sequence is 15 residues long. Germline trimming cut 3 bases from V and 2 bases from J; bases unmatched to any gene: 3. CDR3 region: CASSHMTSGAYEQYF. The CDR3 DNA sequence: TGCGCCAGCAGCCACATGACTAGCGGGGCCTACGAGCAGTACTTC.

The chain employs TRBV29-1 and TRBJ2-7; D gene uncertain. The germline V gene has CDR1 SQVTM and CDR2 ANQGSEA. This CDR3 is built from 11 residues. V lost 5 bases, J lost 2 bases, and 7 bases lay in between. CDR3 nucleotides: TGCAGCGTTATGGGAACCTACGAGCAGTACTTC. Its protein is CSVMGTYEQYF.

This sequence joins TRBV5-4 and TRBJ1-1; D perhaps matches TRBD1 (5 bases). The V and J ends lost 5 bases and 0 bases respectively, with 14 bases between them. Germline V gene lookup returns CDR1 SGHNT and CDR2 YYREEE (reference sequence). CDR3 size: 15 residues. The CDR3 nucleotides read TGTGCCAGCAGTTCGGGGGTGGGGATGAACACTGAAGCTTTCTTT. This gives the protein CASSSGVGMNTEAFF.

The chain joins TRBV18 to TRBJ1-5; 7 positions agree with TRBD1. V lost 3 bases to trimming and J lost 5 bases; unmatched junction nucleotides: 7. Germline values: CDR1 KGHSH, CDR2 LQKENI. The CDR3 has 15 residues. The CDR3 spells CASSPPGGPDQPQHF. The CDR3 coding sequence is TGTGCCAGCTCACCCCCAGGGGGACCGGATCAGCCCCAGCATTTT. The full variable domain, its missing parts supplied by reference TRBV18 and TRBJ1-5, is NAGVMQNPRHLVRRRGQEARLRCSPMKGHSHVYWYRQLPEEGLKFMVYLQKENIIDESGMPKERFSAEFPKEGPSILRIQQVVRGDSAAYFCASSPPGGPDQPQHFGDGTRLSIL.

The chain is built from TRBV3-1 (or the pseudogene TRBV3-2) and TRBJ2-2, with 7 bases fitting TRBD2. The germline CDR1 and CDR2 sequences are LGHDT and YNNKEL (reference sequence). V dropped 4 bases and J dropped 7; count of bases not matched to a gene: 6. The CDR3 spans 14 residues. CDR3 DNA: TGTGCCAGCAGCCCCCGGGACTACGGCGGGGAGCTGTTTTTT. Its protein product is CASSPRDYGGELFF.

This clone has only a few counts. The chain carries TRBV7-9 and TRBJ2-5; the D gene is possibly TRBD1 (6 bases). Between the trimmed V and J ends, which lost 5 bases and 2 bases, there was a span of 12 bases. This CDR3 region has 14 residues. The germline V gene has CDR1 SEHNR and CDR2 FQNEAQ (reference sequence). DNA of the CDR3: TGTGCCAGCAGCCCGGGACATCTACAAGAGACCCAGTACTTC. Its protein product is CASSPGHLQETQYF.

This clone showed up just a few times. The V and J genes are TRBV7-8 and TRBJ2-2; D remains unclear. CDR3 length: 15 amino acids. Germline V gene sequence: CDR1 SGHVS, CDR2 FQNEAQ. V lost 1 base, J lost 2 bases, and 8 bases lay in between. The CDR3 protein is CASSLVSVNTGELFF. In nucleotides, the CDR3 is TGTGCCAGCAGCTTAGTAAGCGTAAACACCGGGGAGCTGTTTTTT.

The chain uses TRBV11-2 and TRBJ2-1; possibly TRBD2 for D (6 bases). The CDR3 has 16 amino acids. CDR1 is SGHAT and CDR2 is FQNNGV in the germline V gene. The germline V and J ends were trimmed by 5 bases and 4 bases, with 18 bases remaining between them. The CDR3 nucleotides read TGTGCCAGCAGCCCCGGACTTCGCGGGGCGTACAATGAGCAGTTCTTC. This translates into CASSPGLRGAYNEQFF.

The CDR3 sequence is CAISEGHSNQPQHF. The CDR3 DNA is TGTGCCATCAGTGAGGGCCATAGCAATCAGCCCCAGCATTTT. The chain uses TRBV10-3 and TRBJ1-5; no firm D call. The germline V and J ends were trimmed by 2 bases and 0 bases, with 5 bases remaining between them. This CDR3 spans 14 amino acids. The germline V gene encodes CDR1 ENHRY and CDR2 SYGVKD.

The chain joins TRBV9 to TRBJ1-4; possibly TRBD1 for D (6 bases). CDR3 size: 15 residues. Trimming took off 0 bases at V and 8 bases at J, with 14 bases between the two ends. CDR1 SGDLS and CDR2 YYNGEE come from the germline V gene. Here the CDR3 reads CASSVVGQGQEKLFF. CDR3 coding DNA: TGTGCCAGCAGCGTAGTTGGGCAGGGGCAGGAAAAACTGTTTTTT.

The chain has TRBV6-5 and TRBJ1-4; no clear D. V lost 7 bases and J lost 4, with 7 bases in between. There are 12 residues in the CDR3. The germline V gene has CDR1 MNHEY and CDR2 SVGAGI. The CDR3 protein is CASMGINEKLFF. Here the CDR3 DNA reads TGTGCCAGCATGGGGATTAATGAAAAACTGTTTTTT.